The 8 T cell receptor beta chains listed next were all sequenced from one sample in a study of regulatory T cells in long-lasting Graves disease (dated by TCRdb to about 2021). Library preparation employed multiplex PCR. The sequencer listed for this sample is Illumina HiSeq 4000. iRepertoire HTBI primers and Arm-PCR amplification of CDR3 regions were used to construct TCR beta libraries. In TCRdb, the public reads were trimmed at Q25 with fastp and aligned with MiXCR, with productive beta chains retained. Every entry covers one CDR3 protein and lists the most common genes and DNA from its rows. Present in this sample are roughly 360,000 distinct CDR3 sequences, about 23% of which were seen just once. The ten largest clonotypes hold less than 30% of the sample. The time point label corresponds to: persistent/refractory GD, antithyroid drugs over 5 years with positive TRAb. RNA was extracted from PBMCs in TRIzol for both TCR sequencing and RNA sequencing.

The specimen was peripheral blood mononuclear cells (PBMCs), collected when the disease was refractory, from a patient treated with antithyroid drugs. These TCRs come from a woman aged 35 to 49 with Graves disease. Donor details come from another sample of the same person, matched by shared clones.

This clonotype was seen repeatedly, ten times or more. The gene calls are TRBV5-1 and TRBJ2-7; TRBD1 or TRBD2 may be the D gene (6 bases each). This CDR3 spans 14 amino acids. Per germline, CDR1 SGHRS and CDR2 YFSETQ. The ends were cut back, 3 bases at V and 6 bases at J, with 16 bases in the middle. The CDR3 sequence: CASSSDRRVGEQYF. The CDR3 coding sequence is TGCGCCAGCAGCTCTGACAGGAGGGTCGGCGAGCAGTACTTC. The whole variable domain, remainder taken from reference TRBV5-1 and TRBJ2-7, is KAGVTQTPRYLIKTRGQQVTLSCSPISGHRSVSWYQQTPGQGLQFLFEYFSETQRNKGNFPGRFSGRQFSNSRSEMNVSTLELGDSALYLCASSSDRRVGEQYFGPGTRLTVT.

This clonotype was found a few times. The V call is TRBV19, the J call TRBJ2-7, with 10 bases aligning to TRBD1. Germline values: CDR1 LNHDA, CDR2 SQIVND (reference sequence). The CDR3 spans 14 residues. Trimming removed 5 bases from V and 3 bases from J; junction bases left unmatched: 4. CDR3 amino acids: CASSHGTGDYEQYF. DNA of the CDR3: TGTGCCAGTAGTCACGGGACAGGGGACTACGAGCAGTACTTC. Full variable domain (rest looked up from reference TRBV19 and TRBJ2-7): DGGITQSPKYLFRKEGQNVTLSCEQNLNHDAMYWYRQDPGQGLRLIYYSQIVNDFQKGDIAEGYSVSREKKESFPLTVTSAQKNPTAFYLCASSHGTGDYEQYFGPGTRLTVT.

J is TRBJ2-7 and V is TRBV28; 10 nucleotides agree with TRBD2. The CDR3 sequence is 16 residues long. With V trimmed by 6 bases and J by 4 bases, 12 bases remained unmatched. The germline CDR1 and CDR2 sequences are MDHEN and SYDVKM. The CDR3: CASSQAASGRHYEQYF. The CDR3 bases are TGTGCCAGCAGCCAAGCCGCTAGCGGGAGACATTACGAGCAGTACTTC.

CDR3 residues: CASSISGHFYEQYF. The CDR3 nucleotides are TGTGCCAGTAGTATTTCCGGACACTTCTACGAGCAGTACTTC. The V call is TRBV19, the J call TRBJ2-7, with TRBD1 as a possible D gene (5 bases). The CDR3 has 14 residues. Germline V gene lookup returns CDR1 LNHDA and CDR2 SQIVND (reference sequence). V was shortened by 3 bases and J by 3 bases, with 12 bases between the two germline ends.

This CDR3 reads CASSLVVGANTGELFF. CDR3 in DNA: TGCGCCAGCAGCTTGGTCGTGGGGGCAAACACCGGGGAGCTGTTTTTT. The V gene is TRBV5-1, the J gene TRBJ2-2; D may be TRBD1 (6 bases). The CDR3 contains 16 residues. CDR1 SGHRS and CDR2 YFSETQ come from the germline V gene. The V gene lost 0 bases and the J gene lost 2 bases, with 11 bases spanning the gap.

This clonotype was counted a few times. This chain links TRBV28 with TRBJ1-6; possible D gene TRBD1, 5 bases. V lost 2 bases and J 7 bases, leaving 21 bases between the germline ends. Looked up from germline, CDR1 is MDHEN and CDR2 is SYDVKM. CDR3 size: 18 residues. CDR3 sequence (DNA): TGTGCCAGCAGTTTACTCAACCTCAGGTCCAAGGGGAATTCACCCCTCCACTTT. Its protein is CASSLLNLRSKGNSPLHF.

The chain links TRBV11-2 to TRBJ1-6; tentatively, D is TRBD1 (5 bases). CDR1 and CDR2 (germline): SGHAT, FQNNGV. The V end was cut by 0 bases, the J end by 17 bases, with 20 bases between. The CDR3 runs 15 residues. The CDR3 sequence: CASSLEGQSPAPIHF. CDR3 nucleotide sequence: TGTGCCAGCAGCTTAGAGGGGCAGTCGCCCGCGCCCATCCACTTT.

The table lists this clonotype with many counts. The V call is TRBV11-2, the J call TRBJ1-1; TRBD1 agrees at 8 bases. Trimming removed 5 bases from V and 4 bases from J; junction bases left unmatched: 9. The CDR3 covers 15 residues. The germline CDR1 and CDR2 sequences are SGHAT and FQNNGV. The CDR3 region is CASSLSRDRSTEAFF. In DNA, the CDR3 is TGTGCCAGCAGCCTTTCCCGGGACAGGAGCACTGAAGCTTTCTTT.